One and the same sample provided the 20 T cell receptor beta chains below, sequenced in a study of shared T cell receptors in the human thymus. Sequencing was performed with immunoSEQ multiplex PCR; in TCRdb, only in-frame clones are kept and a portion is missing. The sample records hundreds of thousands of clones, roughly 88% being singletons. In addition, the sample was reused for a study of human thymus T cells.

Sequenced input: thymocytes. The receptors stem from a boy less than two years old with a congenital heart defect.

This clone occurred once. The V gene is TRBV5-1, the J gene TRBJ2-4, with TRBD2 as a possible D gene (6 bases). This CDR3 comprises 18 residues. In germline, CDR1 is SGHRS, CDR2 YFSETQ. The V end was cut by 2 bases, the J end by 0 bases, with 18 bases between. The CDR3 loop is CASSFHPGLPTAKNIQYF. In DNA, the CDR3 is TGCGCCAGCAGCTTTCATCCGGGACTTCCTACAGCCAAAAACATTCAGTACTTC.

The V gene is TRBV28, the J gene TRBJ2-6, with D possibly being TRBD1 (6 bases). The V and J ends lost 6 bases and 0 bases respectively, with 9 bases between them. The CDR3 extends over 15 amino acids. The V gene's germline CDR1 is MDHEN and CDR2 SYDVKM. This CDR3 reads CASRPTGSGANVLTF. Written as DNA, the CDR3 is TGTGCCAGCAGGCCGACAGGCTCTGGGGCCAACGTCCTGACTTTC.

This chain uses TRBV27 with TRBJ1-5; 7 bases fit TRBD1. The CDR3 is 14 residues long. Germline-derived CDR1 and CDR2 are MNHEY and SMNVEV (reference sequence). V lost 5 bases to trimming and J lost 7 bases; unmatched junction nucleotides: 8. The CDR3 loop reads CASSPTGCGQPQHF. The CDR3 DNA follows: TGTGCCAGCAGTCCGACAGGGTGCGGGCAGCCCCAGCATTTT.

The chain carries TRBV2 and TRBJ2-7; a weak D match, TRBD2 (6 bases). Germline CDR1 reads SNHLY; CDR2 reads FYNNEI. Deletions cut 4 bases from V and 7 bases from J, with 11 bases between. The length of the CDR3 is 12 residues. The CDR3 DNA reads as TGTGCCAGCAGTGTTCAGGCGGGAGAGCAGTACTTC. This sequence encodes CASSVQAGEQYF.

This clone appeared once. This chain connects TRBV5-1 to TRBJ2-2, with TRBD1 as a possible D gene (5 bases). CDR1 is SGHRS, CDR2 YFSETQ, per germline. V dropped 0 bases and J dropped 1 base, with 22 bases sitting between them. The CDR3 has 20 amino acids. Here the CDR3 DNA reads TGCGCCAGCAGCTTGGAAGATGGCCTCCGAGACAGAAGGAACACCGGGGAGCTGTTTTTT. It encodes CASSLEDGLRDRRNTGELFF.

This rearrangement joins TRBV11-2 to TRBJ2-1; D is possibly TRBD2 (6 bases). Germline V CDR1 and CDR2: SGHAT, FQNNGV. The length of the CDR3 is 19 residues. Trimming removed 0 bases from V and 3 bases from J, with 21 bases in between. Written as DNA, the CDR3 is TGTGCCAGCAGCTTAGAAAGGAGGACTACAAGAGGTCGCTACAATGAGCAGTTCTTC. The encoded protein is CASSLERRTTRGRYNEQFF.

The V gene is TRBV19, the J gene TRBJ1-1, with 9 positions matching TRBD1. The CDR3 runs to 18 residues. V was pared by 6 bases and J by 4 bases, with 18 bases of the junction left unmatched. The germline V gene encodes CDR1 LNHDA and CDR2 SQIVND (reference sequence). CDR3 DNA: TGTGCCAGTAGCGACTCATTTCGGGGACAGGGCCCCCGCACTGAAGCTTTCTTT. Translated: CASSDSFRGQGPRTEAFF.

The chain combines TRBV6-4 with TRBJ2-1; TRBD2 agrees at 8 bases. The CDR3 contains 14 residues. The germline V gene has CDR1 MRHNA and CDR2 SNTAGT. Unmatched junction bases numbered 5, after V lost 8 bases and J lost 2 bases. The CDR3 loop reads CASSSGGPYNEQFF. The CDR3 bases are TGTGCCAGCTCCAGCGGGGGCCCCTACAATGAGCAGTTCTTC.

With respect to this clone: Germline is not matched at one junction end, which may reflect a read error. The rearrangement links TRBV7-7 to TRBJ2-1, with 9 positions matching TRBD2. Germline V lookup: CDR1 SSHAT, CDR2 FNYEAQ (reference sequence). The CDR3 spans 16 residues. The CDR3 reads CASSPERGRAHNEQFF. Here the CDR3 DNA reads TGTGCTAGCAGCCCGGAGCGCGGGAGGGCCCACAATGAGCAGTTCTTC.

The chain recombines TRBV5-6 with TRBJ1-3; 9 positions match TRBD1. The CDR3 has 15 residues. After removal of 2 bases from V and 1 base from J, the junction contained 1 base not matched to a gene. Germline V gene sequence: CDR1 SGHDT, CDR2 YYEEEE. CDR3 sequence: CASSFGQGSGNTIYF. In nucleotides, the CDR3 is TGTGCCAGCAGCTTTGGACAGGGGTCTGGAAACACCATATATTTT.

The rearrangement joins TRBV11-2 to TRBJ1-1; D is perhaps TRBD1 (5 bases). The CDR3 totals 17 residues. Looked up from germline, CDR1 is SGHAT and CDR2 is FQNNGV. Trimming shortened V by 0 bases and J by 6 bases, and 20 bases separated the two germline ends. CDR3 in DNA: TGTGCCAGCAGCTTAGATAAACCCCAACCGGGGGACCCTGAAGCTTTCTTT. This encodes CASSLDKPQPGDPEAFF.

The rearrangement uses TRBV30 and TRBJ2-5; D gene uncertain. The V gene lost 2 bases and the J gene lost 1 base, with 8 bases spanning the gap. CDR1 and CDR2 (germline): GTSNPN, SVGIG (reference sequence). This CDR3 is 13 amino acids long. The CDR3 loop is CAWSRLGQETQYF. The CDR3 DNA follows: TGTGCCTGGAGTAGGCTAGGCCAAGAGACCCAGTACTTC.

The chain is built from TRBV5-4 and TRBJ2-7, with 16 bases identical to TRBD2. V was clipped by 3 bases and J by 2 bases; unmatched bases: 5. This CDR3 comprises 17 residues. CDR1 and CDR2 (germline): SGHNT, YYREEE (reference sequence). The CDR3 DNA sequence: TGTGCCAGCAGCTCCTCGGGACTAGCGGGAGGGACCTACGAGCAGTACTTC. Its translation is CASSSSGLAGGTYEQYF.

The CDR3, as DNA: TGTGCCAGCAGCCGCGACAGGGTCAGCTCTGGGGCCAACGTCCTGACTTTC. This encodes CASSRDRVSSGANVLTF. The chain recombines TRBV5-5 with TRBJ2-6, with TRBD1 identical over 7 bases. Germline V gene data show CDR1 as SGHKS and CDR2 as YYEKEE (reference sequence). The CDR3 covers 17 residues. Trimming removed 4 bases from V and 0 bases from J; junction bases left unmatched: 7.

The CDR3 sequence is CASNPRGAKNIQYF. In DNA form, the CDR3 reads TGTGCCAGCAACCCGCGGGGGGCCAAAAACATTCAGTACTTC. J is TRBJ2-4 and V is TRBV28, with 7 bases that match TRBD2. The CDR3 sequence is 14 residues long. Germline V gene data show CDR1 as MDHEN and CDR2 as SYDVKM. V was pared by 7 bases and J by 1 base, with 4 bases of the junction left unmatched. The full variable domain, completed using reference TRBV28 and TRBJ2-4, is DVKVTQSSRYLVKRTGEKVFLECVQDMDHENMFWYRQDPGLGLRLIYFSYDVKMKEKGDIPEGYSVSREKKERFSLILESASTNQTSMYLCASNPRGAKNIQYFGAGTRLSVL.

The chain combines TRBV10-3 with TRBJ2-1; maybe TRBD2 (6 bases). Germline assignment: CDR1 ENHRY and CDR2 SYGVKD. V was trimmed by 4 bases and J by 5 bases, leaving 18 bases between them. This CDR3 is 16 amino acids long. CDR3 loop: CAISASVPPWDNEQFF. For the CDR3, the DNA is TGTGCCATCAGTGCTAGCGTGCCCCCCTGGGACAATGAGCAGTTCTTC.

V usage is TRBV6-5 and J usage is TRBJ1-5; TRBD1 aligns across 7 bases. Germline-derived CDR1 and CDR2 are MNHEY and SVGAGI. With 6 bases clipped from V and 7 bases from J, the junction kept 6 bases outside the gene matches. The CDR3 has 13 amino acids. The CDR3 region has the DNA TGTGCCAGCAGCCCCGGACAGGTCCAGCCCCAGCATTTT. It codes for CASSPGQVQPQHF.

The chain recombines TRBV28 with TRBJ2-4; D may be TRBD1 (6 bases). V lost 7 bases, J lost 0 bases, and 13 bases lay in between. The CDR3 has 15 residues. Germline V gene sequence: CDR1 MDHEN, CDR2 SYDVKM. The CDR3 sequence is CASTPHRVAKNIQYF. The CDR3 DNA reads as TGTGCCAGCACTCCCCACAGGGTAGCCAAAAACATTCAGTACTTC.

V and J are TRBV2 and TRBJ1-5, with D maybe TRBD1 (5 bases). Germline V gives CDR1 SNHLY, CDR2 FYNNEI. V lost 4 bases, J lost 5 bases, and 9 bases lay in between. This CDR3 has 13 amino acids. The CDR3 DNA reads TGTGCCAGCAGTGTAGAAGGGGATCAGCCCCAGCATTTT. Protein product: CASSVEGDQPQHF.

The J gene is TRBJ2-7, the V gene TRBV15, with 11 bases identical to TRBD2. The V gene's germline CDR1 is LNHNV and CDR2 YYDKDF (reference sequence). The V gene end was trimmed by 4 bases and the J gene end by 5 bases; junction bases not matched to a gene: 19. The CDR3 has 19 residues. CDR3 DNA: TGTGCCACCAGCACCCCCGTATTAGCGGGAGGGCCGTCCTTCAACGAGCAGTACTTC. It yields the protein CATSTPVLAGGPSFNEQYF.